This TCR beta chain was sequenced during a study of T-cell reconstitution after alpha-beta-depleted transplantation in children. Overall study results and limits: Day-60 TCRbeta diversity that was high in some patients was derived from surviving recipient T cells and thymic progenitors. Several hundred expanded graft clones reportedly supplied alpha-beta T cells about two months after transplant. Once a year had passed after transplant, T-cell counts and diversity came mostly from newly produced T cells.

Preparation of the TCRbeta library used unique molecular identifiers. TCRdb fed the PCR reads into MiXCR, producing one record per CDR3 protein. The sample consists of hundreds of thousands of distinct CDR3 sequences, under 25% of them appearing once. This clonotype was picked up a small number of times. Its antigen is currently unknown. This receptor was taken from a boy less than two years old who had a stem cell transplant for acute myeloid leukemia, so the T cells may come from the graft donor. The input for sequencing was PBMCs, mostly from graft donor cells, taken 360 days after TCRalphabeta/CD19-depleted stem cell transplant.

The DNA for the CDR3 is TGTGCCAGCAGTTACGACGGGATAAGTAATTCACCCCTCCACTTT. Translated, it gives CASSYDGISNSPLHF. This chain connects TRBV6-5 to TRBJ1-6; D is ambiguous. Germline loops: CDR1 MNHEY, CDR2 SVGAGI. Trimming stripped 2 bases from V and 6 bases from J, with 11 bases between. The CDR3 totals 15 residues.